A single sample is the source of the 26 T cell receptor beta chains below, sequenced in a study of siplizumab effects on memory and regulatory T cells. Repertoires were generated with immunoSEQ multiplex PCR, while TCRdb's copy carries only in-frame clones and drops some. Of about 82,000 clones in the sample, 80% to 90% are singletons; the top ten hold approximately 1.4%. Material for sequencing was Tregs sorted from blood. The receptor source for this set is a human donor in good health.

The CDR3 coding sequence is TGTGCCAGCAGATATAGACGGGGGGGGCCGAACACTGAAGCTTTCTTT. The encoded protein is CASRYRRGGPNTEAFF. V is TRBV5-6 and J is TRBJ1-1; D possibly corresponds to TRBD1 (6 bases). V was pared by 5 bases and J by 1 base, with 18 bases between. The CDR3 is made up of 16 amino acids. CDR1 and CDR2 (germline): SGHDT, YYEEEE.

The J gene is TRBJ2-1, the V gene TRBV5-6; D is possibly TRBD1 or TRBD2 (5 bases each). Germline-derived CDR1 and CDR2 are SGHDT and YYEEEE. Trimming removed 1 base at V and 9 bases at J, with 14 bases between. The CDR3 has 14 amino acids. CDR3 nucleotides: TGTGCCAGCAGCTTGTCTCTGGCTGGGGGTGAGCAGTTCTTC. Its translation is CASSLSLAGGEQFF.

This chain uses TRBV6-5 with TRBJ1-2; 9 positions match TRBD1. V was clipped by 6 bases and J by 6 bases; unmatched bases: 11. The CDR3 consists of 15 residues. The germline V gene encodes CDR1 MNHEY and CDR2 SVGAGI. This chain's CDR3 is CASRQLNRGLDGYTF. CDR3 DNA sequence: TGTGCCAGCAGGCAGTTAAACAGGGGGCTTGATGGCTACACCTTC.

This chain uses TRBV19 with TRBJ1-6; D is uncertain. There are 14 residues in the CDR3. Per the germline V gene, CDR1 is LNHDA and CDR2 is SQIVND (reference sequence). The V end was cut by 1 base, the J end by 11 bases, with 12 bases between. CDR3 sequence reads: CASSIGGGGPPLHF. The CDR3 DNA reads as TGTGCCAGTAGTATAGGGGGTGGTGGTCCACCCCTCCACTTT.

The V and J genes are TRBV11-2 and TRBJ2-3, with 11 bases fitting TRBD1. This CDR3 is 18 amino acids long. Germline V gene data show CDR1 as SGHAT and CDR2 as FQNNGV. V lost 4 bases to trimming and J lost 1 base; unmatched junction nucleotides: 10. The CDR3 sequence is CASSYRPRTGGGTDTQYF. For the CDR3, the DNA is TGTGCCAGCAGCTACCGACCCCGGACAGGGGGCGGCACAGATACGCAGTATTTT.

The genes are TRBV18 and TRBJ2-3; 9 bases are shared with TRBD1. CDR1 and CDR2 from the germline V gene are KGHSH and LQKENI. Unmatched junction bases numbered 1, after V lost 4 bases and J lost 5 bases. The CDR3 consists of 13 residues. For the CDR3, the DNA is TGTGCCAGCTCACGGGACAGGGAAGATACGCAGTATTTT. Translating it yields CASSRDREDTQYF.

CDR3 sequence reads: CASSYKRGSYEQYF. CDR3 DNA sequence: TGTGCCAGCAGTTACAAGAGGGGGTCCTACGAGCAGTACTTC. The chain employs TRBV6-5 and TRBJ2-7; perhaps TRBD1 as D (6 bases). The germline V gene has CDR1 MNHEY and CDR2 SVGAGI. Trimming stripped 2 bases from V and 1 base from J, with 9 bases between. This CDR3 comprises 14 residues.

CDR3 coding DNA: TGTGCCTGGAGTCGTGAAGAGACCCAGTACTTC. Translated, it gives CAWSREETQYF. This rearrangement joins TRBV30 to TRBJ2-5, with D unclear. Looked up from germline, CDR1 is GTSNPN and CDR2 is SVGIG (reference sequence). This CDR3 contains 11 residues. The V gene lost 2 bases and the J gene lost 3 bases, with 4 bases spanning the gap.

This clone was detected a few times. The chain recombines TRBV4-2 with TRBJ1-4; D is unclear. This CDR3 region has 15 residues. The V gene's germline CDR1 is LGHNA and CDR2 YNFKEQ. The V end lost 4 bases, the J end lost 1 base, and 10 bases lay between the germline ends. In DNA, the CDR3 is TGTGCCAGCAGCCGGGCGTGGGTAACTAATGAAAAACTGTTTTTT. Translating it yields CASSRAWVTNEKLFF.

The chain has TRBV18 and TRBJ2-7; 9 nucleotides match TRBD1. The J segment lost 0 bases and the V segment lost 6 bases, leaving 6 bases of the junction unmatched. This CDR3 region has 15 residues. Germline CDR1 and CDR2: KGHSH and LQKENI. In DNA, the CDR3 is TGTGCCAGCTCGGCCGGGACAGGGAGCTCCTACGAGCAGTACTTC. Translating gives CASSAGTGSSYEQYF.

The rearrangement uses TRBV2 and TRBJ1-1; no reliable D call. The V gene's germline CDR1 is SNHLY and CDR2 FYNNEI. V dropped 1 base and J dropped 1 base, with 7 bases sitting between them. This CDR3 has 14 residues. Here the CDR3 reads CASSEGPANTEAFF. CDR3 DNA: TGTGCCAGCAGTGAAGGTCCAGCGAACACTGAAGCTTTCTTT.

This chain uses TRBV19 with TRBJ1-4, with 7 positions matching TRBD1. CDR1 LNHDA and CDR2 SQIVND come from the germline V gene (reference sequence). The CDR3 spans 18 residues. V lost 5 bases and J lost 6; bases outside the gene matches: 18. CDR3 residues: CASSADRVPSVADEKLFF. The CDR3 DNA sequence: TGTGCCAGTAGTGCAGACAGGGTCCCCTCGGTAGCCGATGAAAAACTGTTTTTT.

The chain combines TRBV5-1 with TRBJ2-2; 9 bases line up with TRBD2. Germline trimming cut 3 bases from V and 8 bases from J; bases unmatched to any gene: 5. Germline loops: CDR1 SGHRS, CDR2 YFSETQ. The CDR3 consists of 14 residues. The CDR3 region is CASSSGLAGGELFF. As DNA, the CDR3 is TGCGCCAGCAGCTCGGGACTAGCTGGTGGGGAGCTGTTTTTT.

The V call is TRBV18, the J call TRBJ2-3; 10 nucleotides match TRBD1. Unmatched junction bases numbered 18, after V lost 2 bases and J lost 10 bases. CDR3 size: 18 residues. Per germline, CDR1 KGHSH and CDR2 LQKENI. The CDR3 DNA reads TGTGCCAGCTCACCAGGGATAATCGGGACAGGGGCCATCTCGGCGCAGTATTTT. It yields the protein CASSPGIIGTGAISAQYF. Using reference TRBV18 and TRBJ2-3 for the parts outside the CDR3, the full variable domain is NAGVMQNPRHLVRRRGQEARLRCSPMKGHSHVYWYRQLPEEGLKFMVYLQKENIIDESGMPKERFSAEFPKEGPSILRIQQVVRGDSAAYFCASSPGIIGTGAISAQYFGPGTRLTVL.

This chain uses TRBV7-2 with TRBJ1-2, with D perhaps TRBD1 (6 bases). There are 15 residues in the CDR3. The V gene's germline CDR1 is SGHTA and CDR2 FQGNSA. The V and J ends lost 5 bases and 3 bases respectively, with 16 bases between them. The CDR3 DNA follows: TGTGCCAGCAGCCCCAGTCGGGGGCAATACTATGGCTACACCTTC. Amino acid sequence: CASSPSRGQYYGYTF.

CDR3 nucleotide sequence: TGTGCCAGCAGCCGGCGGGCGTCGGGAGGCACCGGGGAGCTGTTTTTT. Translation gives CASSRRASGGTGELFF. V usage is TRBV7-2 and J usage is TRBJ2-2, with 7 bases aligning to TRBD2. The ends lost 5 bases at V and 4 bases at J; junction bases unmatched: 10. CDR1 and CDR2 (germline): SGHTA, FQGNSA. CDR3 size: 16 residues.

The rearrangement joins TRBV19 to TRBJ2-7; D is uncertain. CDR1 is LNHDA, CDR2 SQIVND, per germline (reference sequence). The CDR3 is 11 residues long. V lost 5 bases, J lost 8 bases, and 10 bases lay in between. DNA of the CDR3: TGTGCCAGTAGTGGCCCGCTCCAGCAGTACTTC. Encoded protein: CASSGPLQQYF.

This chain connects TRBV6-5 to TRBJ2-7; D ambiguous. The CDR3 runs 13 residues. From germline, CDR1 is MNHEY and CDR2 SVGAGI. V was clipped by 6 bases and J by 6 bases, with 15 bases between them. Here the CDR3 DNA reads TGTGCCAGCAGCTCCCCCCGGACCGGCGAGCAGTACTTC. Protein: CASSSPRTGEQYF.

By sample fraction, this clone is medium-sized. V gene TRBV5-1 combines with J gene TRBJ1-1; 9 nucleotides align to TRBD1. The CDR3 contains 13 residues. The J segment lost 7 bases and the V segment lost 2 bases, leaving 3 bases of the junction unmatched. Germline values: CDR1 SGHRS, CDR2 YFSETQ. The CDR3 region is CASSLGTGIEAFF. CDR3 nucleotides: TGCGCCAGCAGCTTAGGGACAGGGATTGAAGCTTTCTTT.

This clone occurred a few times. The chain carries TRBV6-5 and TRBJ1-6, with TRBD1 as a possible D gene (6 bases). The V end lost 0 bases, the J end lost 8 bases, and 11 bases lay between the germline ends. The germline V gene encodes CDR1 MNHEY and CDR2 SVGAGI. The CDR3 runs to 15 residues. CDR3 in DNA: TGTGCCAGCAGTTACTCTTGGGACACCTATTCACCCCTCCACTTT. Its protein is CASSYSWDTYSPLHF.

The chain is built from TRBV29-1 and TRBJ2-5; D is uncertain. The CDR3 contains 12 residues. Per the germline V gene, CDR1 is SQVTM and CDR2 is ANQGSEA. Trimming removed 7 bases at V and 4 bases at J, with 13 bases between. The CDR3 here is CSAAPLLETQYF. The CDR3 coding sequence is TGCAGCGCAGCCCCCCTTCTAGAGACCCAGTACTTC.

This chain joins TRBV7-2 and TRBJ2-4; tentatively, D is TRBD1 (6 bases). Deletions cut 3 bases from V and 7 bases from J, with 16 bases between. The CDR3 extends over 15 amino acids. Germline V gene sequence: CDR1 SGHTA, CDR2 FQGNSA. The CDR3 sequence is CASSFVPGEGNIQYF. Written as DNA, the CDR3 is TGTGCCAGCAGCTTCGTTCCAGGGGAAGGGAACATTCAGTACTTC.

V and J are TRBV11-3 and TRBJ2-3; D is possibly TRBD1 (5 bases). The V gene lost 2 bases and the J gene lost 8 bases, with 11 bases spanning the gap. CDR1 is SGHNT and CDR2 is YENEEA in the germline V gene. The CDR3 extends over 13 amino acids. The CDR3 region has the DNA TGTGCCAGCAGCTTAAAGGGGATCGGTACGCAGTATTTT. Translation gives CASSLKGIGTQYF. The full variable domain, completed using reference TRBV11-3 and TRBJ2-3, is EAGVVQSPRYKIIEKKQPVAFWCNPISGHNTLYWYLQNLGQGPELLIRYENEEAVDDSQLPKDRFSAERLKGVDSTLKIQPAELGDSAVYLCASSLKGIGTQYFGPGTRLTVL.

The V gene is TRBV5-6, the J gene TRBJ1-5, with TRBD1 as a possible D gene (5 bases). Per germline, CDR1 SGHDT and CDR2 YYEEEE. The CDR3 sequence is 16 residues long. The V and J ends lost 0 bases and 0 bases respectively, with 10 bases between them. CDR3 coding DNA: TGTGCCAGCAGCTTGGGGGGCGTAAATAGCAATCAGCCCCAGCATTTT. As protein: CASSLGGVNSNQPQHF. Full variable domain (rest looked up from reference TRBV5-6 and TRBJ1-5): DAGVTQSPTHLIKTRGQQVTLRCSPKSGHDTVSWYQQALGQGPQFIFQYYEEEERQRGNFPDRFSGHQFPNYSSELNVNALLLGDSALYLCASSLGGVNSNQPQHFGDGTRLSIL.

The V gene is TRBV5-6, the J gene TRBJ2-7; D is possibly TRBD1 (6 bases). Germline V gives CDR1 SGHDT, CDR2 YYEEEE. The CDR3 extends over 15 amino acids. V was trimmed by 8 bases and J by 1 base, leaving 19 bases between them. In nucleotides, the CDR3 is TGTGCCAGGGAAACTACAGGGATTGGGTCCTACGAGCAGTACTTC. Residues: CARETTGIGSYEQYF.

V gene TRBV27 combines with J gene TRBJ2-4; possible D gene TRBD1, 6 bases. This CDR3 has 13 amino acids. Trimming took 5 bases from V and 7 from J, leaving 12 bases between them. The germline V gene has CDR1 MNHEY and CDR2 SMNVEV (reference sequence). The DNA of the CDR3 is TGTGCCAGCAGTCCAGGGACAATGAACATTCAGTACTTC. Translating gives CASSPGTMNIQYF.